This record concerns one T cell receptor beta chain sequence. These data belong to a study of blood T cell repertoires in COVID-19. Study context: Samples taken during acute and convalescent COVID-19 were collected in the United States, Italy and Spain. Sample material is recorded as cDNA or gDNA derived from T cells, B-cell-depleted T cells, or PBMCs.

Under the authors' procedure: Amplification of reference gene primers was used by the study to estimate nucleated cell counts. The assay was immunoSEQ multiplex PCR, and TCRdb's table has in-frame clones only and misses some. V, J and clone size reflect that table, while D and trimming were determined from the DNA. The profile shows around 80,000 clones, over 75% of them singletons. Per the germline V gene, CDR1 is SNHLY and CDR2 is FYNNEI. Trimming left V 4 bases short and J 7 bases short, with 11 bases between. CDR3 size: 13 residues. This receptor was taken from a human donor in a cohort sampled during active COVID-19. This chain links TRBV2 with TRBJ2-1; D is ambiguous. Sequenced input: peripheral blood. The CDR3 nucleotides read TGTGCCAGCAGTGTTAGTAGCATGAATGAGCAGTTCTTC. It translates to CASSVSSMNEQFF.